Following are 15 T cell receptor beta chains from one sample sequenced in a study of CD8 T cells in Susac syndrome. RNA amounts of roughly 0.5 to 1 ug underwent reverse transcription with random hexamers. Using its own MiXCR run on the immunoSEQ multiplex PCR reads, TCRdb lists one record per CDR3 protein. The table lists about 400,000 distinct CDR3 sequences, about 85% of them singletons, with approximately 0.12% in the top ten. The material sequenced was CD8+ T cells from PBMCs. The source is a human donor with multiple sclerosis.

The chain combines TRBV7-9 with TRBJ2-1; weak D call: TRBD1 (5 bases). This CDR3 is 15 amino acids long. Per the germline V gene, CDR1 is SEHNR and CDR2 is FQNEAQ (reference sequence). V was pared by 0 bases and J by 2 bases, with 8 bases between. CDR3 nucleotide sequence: TGTGCCAGCAGCTTAGCCAGGGTCCCCTACAATGAGCAGTTCTTC. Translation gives CASSLARVPYNEQFF.

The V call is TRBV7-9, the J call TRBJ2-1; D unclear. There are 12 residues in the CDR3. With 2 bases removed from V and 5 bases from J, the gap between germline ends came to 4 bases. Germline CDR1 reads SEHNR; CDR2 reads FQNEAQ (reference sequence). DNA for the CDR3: TGTGCCAGCAGCTTACCGGACAATGAGCAGTTCTTC. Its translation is CASSLPDNEQFF. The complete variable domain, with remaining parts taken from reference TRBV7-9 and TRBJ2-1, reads DTGVSQNPRHKITKRGQNVTFRCDPISEHNRLYWYRQTLGQGPEFLTYFQNEAQLEKSRLLSDRFSAERPKGSFSTLEIQRTEQGDSAMYLCASSLPDNEQFFGPGTRLTVL.

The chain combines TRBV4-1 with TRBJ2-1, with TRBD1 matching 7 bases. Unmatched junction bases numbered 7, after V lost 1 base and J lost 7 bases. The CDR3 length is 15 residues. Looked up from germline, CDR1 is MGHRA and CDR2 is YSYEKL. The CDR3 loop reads CASSQASDRENEQFF. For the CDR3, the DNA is TGCGCCAGCAGCCAAGCTTCCGACAGGGAGAATGAGCAGTTCTTC.

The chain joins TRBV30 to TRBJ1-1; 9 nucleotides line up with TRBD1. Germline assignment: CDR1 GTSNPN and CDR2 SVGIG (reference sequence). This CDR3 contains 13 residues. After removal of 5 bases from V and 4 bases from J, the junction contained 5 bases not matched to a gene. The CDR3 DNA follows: TGTGCCTGGGGACAGGGGATGGTCACTGAAGCTTTCTTT. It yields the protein CAWGQGMVTEAFF.

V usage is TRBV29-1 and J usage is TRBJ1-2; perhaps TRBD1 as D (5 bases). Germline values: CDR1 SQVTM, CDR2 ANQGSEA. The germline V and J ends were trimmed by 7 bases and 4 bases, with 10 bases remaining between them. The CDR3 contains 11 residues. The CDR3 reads CSAQGTYGYTF. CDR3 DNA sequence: TGCAGCGCTCAGGGAACCTATGGCTACACCTTC.

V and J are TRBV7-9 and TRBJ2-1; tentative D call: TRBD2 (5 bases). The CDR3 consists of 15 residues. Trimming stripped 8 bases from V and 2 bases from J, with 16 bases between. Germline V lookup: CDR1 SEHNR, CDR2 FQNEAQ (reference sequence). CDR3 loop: CASLPTGNPYNEQFF. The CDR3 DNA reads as TGTGCCAGCTTACCTACGGGGAACCCCTACAATGAGCAGTTCTTC.

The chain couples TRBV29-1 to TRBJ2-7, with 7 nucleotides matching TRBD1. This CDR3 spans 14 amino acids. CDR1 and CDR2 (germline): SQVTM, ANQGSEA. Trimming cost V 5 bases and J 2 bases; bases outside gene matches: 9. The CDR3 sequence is CSVLVMGQPYEQYF. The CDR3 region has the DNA TGCAGCGTTTTAGTTATGGGACAGCCCTACGAGCAGTACTTC.

The DNA for the CDR3 is TGTGCCAGCAGTTACTCGGTTGCGGGGGGCCTAGATTTCACAGATACGCAGTATTTT. Its translation: CASSYSVAGGLDFTDTQYF. The genes are TRBV6-5 and TRBJ2-3; 8 bases align to TRBD2. CDR3 length equals 19 residues. From germline, CDR1 is MNHEY and CDR2 SVGAGI. V lost 0 bases, J lost 2 bases, and 13 bases stayed unmatched.

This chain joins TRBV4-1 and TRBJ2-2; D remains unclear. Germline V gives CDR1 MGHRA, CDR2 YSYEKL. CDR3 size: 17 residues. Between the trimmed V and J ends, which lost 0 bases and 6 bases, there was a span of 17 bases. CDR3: CASSQDPQAALPGELFF. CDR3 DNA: TGCGCCAGCAGCCAAGACCCCCAGGCTGCATTGCCCGGGGAGCTGTTTTTT.

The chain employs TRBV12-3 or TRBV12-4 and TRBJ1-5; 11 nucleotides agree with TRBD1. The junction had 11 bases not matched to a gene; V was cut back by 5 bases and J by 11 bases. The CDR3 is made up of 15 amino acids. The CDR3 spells CASSTPGQGELAQHF. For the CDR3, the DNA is TGTGCCAGCAGTACTCCGGGACAGGGGGAGTTGGCCCAGCATTTT.

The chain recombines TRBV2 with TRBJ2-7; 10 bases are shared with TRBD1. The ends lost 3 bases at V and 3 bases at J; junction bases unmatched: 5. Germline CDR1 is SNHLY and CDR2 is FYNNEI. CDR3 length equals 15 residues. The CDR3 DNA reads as TGTGCCAGCAGTGAGGTCGGGACAGGGGTCTACGAGCAGTACTTC. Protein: CASSEVGTGVYEQYF.

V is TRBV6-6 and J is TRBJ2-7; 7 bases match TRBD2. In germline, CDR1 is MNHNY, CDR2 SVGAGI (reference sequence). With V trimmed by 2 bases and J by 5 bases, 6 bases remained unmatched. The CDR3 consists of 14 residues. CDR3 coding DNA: TGTGCCAGCAGTTACGGCAGGGAGGGCCACGAGCAGTACTTC. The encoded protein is CASSYGREGHEQYF.

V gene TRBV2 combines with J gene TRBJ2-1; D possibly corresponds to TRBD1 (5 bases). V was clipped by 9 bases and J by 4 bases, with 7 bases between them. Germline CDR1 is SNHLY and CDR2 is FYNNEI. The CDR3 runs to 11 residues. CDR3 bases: TGTGCCAGGGGGCAATACAATGAGCAGTTCTTC. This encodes CARGQYNEQFF.

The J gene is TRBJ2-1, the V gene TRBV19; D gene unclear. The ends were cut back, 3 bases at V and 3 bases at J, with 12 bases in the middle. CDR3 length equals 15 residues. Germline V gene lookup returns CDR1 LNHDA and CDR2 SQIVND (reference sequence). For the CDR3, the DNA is TGTGCCAGTAGTATCGTTGGTAACAACTACAATGAGCAGTTCTTC. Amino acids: CASSIVGNNYNEQFF.

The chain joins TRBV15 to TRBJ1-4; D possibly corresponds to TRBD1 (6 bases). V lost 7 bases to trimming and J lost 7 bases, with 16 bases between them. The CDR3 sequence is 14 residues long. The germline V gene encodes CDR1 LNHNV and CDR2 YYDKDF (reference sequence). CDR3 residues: CATTTGAWGEKLFF. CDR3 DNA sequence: TGTGCCACCACAACGGGGGCTTGGGGTGAAAAACTGTTTTTT.